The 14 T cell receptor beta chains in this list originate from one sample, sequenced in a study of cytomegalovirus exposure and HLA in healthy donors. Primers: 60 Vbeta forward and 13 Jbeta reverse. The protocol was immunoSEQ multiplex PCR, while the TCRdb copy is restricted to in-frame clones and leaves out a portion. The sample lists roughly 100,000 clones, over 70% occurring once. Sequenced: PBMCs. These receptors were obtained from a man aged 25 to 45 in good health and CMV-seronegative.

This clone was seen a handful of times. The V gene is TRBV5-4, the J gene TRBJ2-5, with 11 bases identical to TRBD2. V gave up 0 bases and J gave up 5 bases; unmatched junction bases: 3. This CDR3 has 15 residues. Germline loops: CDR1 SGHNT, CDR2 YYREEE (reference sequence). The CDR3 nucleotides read TGTGCCAGCAGCTTGGGACTAGCGGGACAGGAGACCCAGTACTTC. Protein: CASSLGLAGQETQYF.

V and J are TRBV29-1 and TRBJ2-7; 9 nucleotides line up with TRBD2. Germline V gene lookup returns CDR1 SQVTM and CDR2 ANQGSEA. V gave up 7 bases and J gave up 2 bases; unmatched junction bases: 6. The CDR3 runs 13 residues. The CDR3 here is CSALAGRPYEQYF. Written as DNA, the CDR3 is TGCAGCGCACTAGCGGGCAGACCCTACGAGCAGTACTTC.

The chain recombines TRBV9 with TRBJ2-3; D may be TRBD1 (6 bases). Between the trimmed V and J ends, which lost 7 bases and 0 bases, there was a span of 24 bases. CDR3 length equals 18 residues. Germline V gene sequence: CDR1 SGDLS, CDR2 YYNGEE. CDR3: CASGMARGTSRSTDTQYF. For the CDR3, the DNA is TGTGCCAGCGGTATGGCCAGGGGAACATCCCGAAGCACAGATACGCAGTATTTT.

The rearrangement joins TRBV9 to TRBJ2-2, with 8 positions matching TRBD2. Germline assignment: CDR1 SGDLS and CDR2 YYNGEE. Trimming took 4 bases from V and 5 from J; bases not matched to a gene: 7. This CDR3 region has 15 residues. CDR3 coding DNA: TGTGCCAGCAGCCCTCGGCGGGGGGCAACCGGGGAGCTGTTTTTT. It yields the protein CASSPRRGATGELFF.

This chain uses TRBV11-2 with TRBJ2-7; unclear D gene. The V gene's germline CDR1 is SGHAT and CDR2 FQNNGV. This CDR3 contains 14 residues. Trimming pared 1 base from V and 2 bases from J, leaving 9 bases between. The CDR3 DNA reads TGTGCCAGCAGCTTAGCAGGCAGGCCCTACGAGCAGTACTTC. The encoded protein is CASSLAGRPYEQYF.

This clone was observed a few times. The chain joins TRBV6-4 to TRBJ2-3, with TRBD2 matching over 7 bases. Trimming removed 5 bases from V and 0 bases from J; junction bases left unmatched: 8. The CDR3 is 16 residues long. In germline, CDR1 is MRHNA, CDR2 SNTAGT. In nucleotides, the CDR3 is TGTGCCAGCAGTTCCACTCTCGGGGGGAGCACAGATACGCAGTATTTT. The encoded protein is CASSSTLGGSTDTQYF.

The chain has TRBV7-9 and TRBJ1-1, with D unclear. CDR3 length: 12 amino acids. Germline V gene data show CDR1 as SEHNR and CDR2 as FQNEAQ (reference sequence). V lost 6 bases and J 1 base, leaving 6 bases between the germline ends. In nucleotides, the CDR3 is TGTGCCAGCAGTATGTCGAACACTGAAGCTTTCTTT. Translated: CASSMSNTEAFF. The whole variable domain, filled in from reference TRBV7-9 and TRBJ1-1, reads DTGVSQNPRHKITKRGQNVTFRCDPISEHNRLYWYRQTLGQGPEFLTYFQNEAQLEKSRLLSDRFSAERPKGSFSTLEIQRTEQGDSAMYLCASSMSNTEAFFGQGTRLTVV.

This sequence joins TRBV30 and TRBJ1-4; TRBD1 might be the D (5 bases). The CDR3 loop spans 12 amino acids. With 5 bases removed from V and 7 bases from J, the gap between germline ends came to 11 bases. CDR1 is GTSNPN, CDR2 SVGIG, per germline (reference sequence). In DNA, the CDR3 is TGTGCCTGGGAGACAGACGGTGAAAAACTGTTTTTT. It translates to CAWETDGEKLFF.

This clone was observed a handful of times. As DNA, the CDR3 is TGCAGCGGTCAGGGGGGCGCAACTAATGAAAAACTGTTTTTT. Protein sequence: CSGQGGATNEKLFF. The genes are TRBV29-1 and TRBJ1-4; TRBD1 agrees at 7 bases. Looked up from germline, CDR1 is SQVTM and CDR2 is ANQGSEA. The CDR3 runs 14 residues. The ends lost 7 bases at V and 0 bases at J; junction bases unmatched: 5.

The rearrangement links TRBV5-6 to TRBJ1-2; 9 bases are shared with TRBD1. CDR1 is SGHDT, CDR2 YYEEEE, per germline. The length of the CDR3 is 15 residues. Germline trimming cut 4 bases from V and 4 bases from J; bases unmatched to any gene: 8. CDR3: CASSLSTGGRYGYTF. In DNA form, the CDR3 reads TGTGCCAGCAGCCTTTCGACAGGGGGTCGCTATGGCTACACCTTC.

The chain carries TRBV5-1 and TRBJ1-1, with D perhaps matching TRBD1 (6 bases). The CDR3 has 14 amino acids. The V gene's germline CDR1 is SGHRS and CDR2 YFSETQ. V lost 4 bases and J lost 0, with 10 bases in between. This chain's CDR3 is CASSPRQVNTEAFF. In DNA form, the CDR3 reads TGCGCCAGCAGCCCCAGACAGGTGAACACTGAAGCTTTCTTT.

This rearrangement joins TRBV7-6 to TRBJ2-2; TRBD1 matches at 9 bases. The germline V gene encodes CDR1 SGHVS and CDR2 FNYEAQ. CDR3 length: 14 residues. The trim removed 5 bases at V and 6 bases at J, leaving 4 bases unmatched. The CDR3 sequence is CASSPRQGAGELFF. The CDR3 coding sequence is TGTGCCAGCAGCCCCAGACAGGGGGCCGGGGAGCTGTTTTTT.

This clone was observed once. Written as DNA, the CDR3 is TGCGCCAGCAGTGTGGGACAGTCCTACGAGCAGTACTTC. This sequence encodes CASSVGQSYEQYF. This chain connects TRBV5-1 to TRBJ2-7, with TRBD1 identical over 7 bases. Germline trimming cut 5 bases from V and 1 base from J; bases unmatched to any gene: 3. The CDR3 totals 13 residues. Germline-derived CDR1 and CDR2 are SGHRS and YFSETQ.

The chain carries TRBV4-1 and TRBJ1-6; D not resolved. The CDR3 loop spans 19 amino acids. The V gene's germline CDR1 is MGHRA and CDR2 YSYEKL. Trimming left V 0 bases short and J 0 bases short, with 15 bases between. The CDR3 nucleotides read TGCGCCAGCAGCCAAGATGGCGGGGTAGGGAGCTCCTATAATTCACCCCTCCACTTT. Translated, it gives CASSQDGGVGSSYNSPLHF.